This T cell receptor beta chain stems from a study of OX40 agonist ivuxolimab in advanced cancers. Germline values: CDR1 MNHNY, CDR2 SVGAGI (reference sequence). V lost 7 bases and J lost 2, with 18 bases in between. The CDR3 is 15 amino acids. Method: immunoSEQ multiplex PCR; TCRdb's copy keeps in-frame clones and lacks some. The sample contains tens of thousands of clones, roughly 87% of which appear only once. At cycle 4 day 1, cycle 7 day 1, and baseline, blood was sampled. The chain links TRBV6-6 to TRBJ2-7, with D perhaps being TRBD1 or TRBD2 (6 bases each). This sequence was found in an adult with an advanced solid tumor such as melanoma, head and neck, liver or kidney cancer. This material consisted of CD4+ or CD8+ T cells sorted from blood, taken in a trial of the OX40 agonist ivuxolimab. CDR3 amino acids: CASNTPGGPTYEQYF. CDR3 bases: TGTGCCAGCAATACACCCGGGGGCCCAACCTACGAGCAGTACTTC.